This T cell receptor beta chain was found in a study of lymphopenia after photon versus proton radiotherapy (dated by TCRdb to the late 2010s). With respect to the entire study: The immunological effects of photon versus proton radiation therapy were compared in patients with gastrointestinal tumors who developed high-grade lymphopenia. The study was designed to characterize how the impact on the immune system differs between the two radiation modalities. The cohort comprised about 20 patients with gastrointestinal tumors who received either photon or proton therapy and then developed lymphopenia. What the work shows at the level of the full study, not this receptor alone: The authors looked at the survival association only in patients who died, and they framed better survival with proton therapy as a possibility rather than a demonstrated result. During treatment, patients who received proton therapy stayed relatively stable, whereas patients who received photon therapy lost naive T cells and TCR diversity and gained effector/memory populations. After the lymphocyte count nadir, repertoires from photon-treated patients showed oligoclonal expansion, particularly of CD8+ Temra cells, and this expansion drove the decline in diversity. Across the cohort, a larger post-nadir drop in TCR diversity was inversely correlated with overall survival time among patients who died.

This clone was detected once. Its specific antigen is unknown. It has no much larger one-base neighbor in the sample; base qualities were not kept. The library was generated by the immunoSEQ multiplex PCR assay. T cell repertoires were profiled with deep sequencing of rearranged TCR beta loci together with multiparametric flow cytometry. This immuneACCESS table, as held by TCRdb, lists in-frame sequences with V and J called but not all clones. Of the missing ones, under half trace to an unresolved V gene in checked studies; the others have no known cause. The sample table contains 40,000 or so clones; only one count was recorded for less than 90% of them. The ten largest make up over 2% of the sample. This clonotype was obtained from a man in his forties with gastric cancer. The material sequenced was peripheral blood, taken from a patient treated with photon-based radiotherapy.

The CDR3 is CASSEPHTEAFF. The nucleotides are TGTGCCAGCAGCGAGCCCCACACTGAAGCTTTCTTT. The chain is assembled from TRBV9 and TRBJ1-1, with no D gene named confidently. The CDR3 sequence holds 12 residues, the cysteine and phenylalanine included. The sequence is cut down to CDR3 DNA, 36 bases in frame from base 1. Trimming costs V 3 bases and J 3 bases, and their ends lie 6 bases apart. Via the germline V gene, CDR1 is SGDLS and CDR2 YYNGEE.